This entry lists 14 T cell receptor beta chains sequenced from one sample in a study of blood T cell repertoires in COVID-19. Assay used: immunoSEQ multiplex PCR; TCRdb lists only in-frame clones, some missing. The sample comprises roughly 73,000 clones, about 80% of which are singletons, and roughly a sixth rests with the top ten. The specimen was peripheral blood. The receptors shown here come from a human donor in a cohort sampled during active COVID-19.

There are a few counts of this clone. This sequence joins TRBV28 and TRBJ1-6, with 9 bases lining up with TRBD1. V lost 5 bases and J lost 7; bases outside the gene matches: 9. Germline CDR1 and CDR2: MDHEN and SYDVKM. The CDR3 is 16 amino acids. CDR3 nucleotides: TGTGCCAGCAGTGCCTCTAGGGGGACAGGGAATTCACCCCTCCACTTT. Translated, it gives CASSASRGTGNSPLHF.

The rearrangement uses TRBV7-2 and TRBJ1-4; possibly TRBD1 for D (6 bases). The CDR3 is 14 residues long. Germline values: CDR1 SGHTA, CDR2 FQGNSA. V shed 5 bases and J shed 1 base, with 8 bases lying between them. The CDR3 is CASSETGTNEKLFF. The CDR3 coding sequence is TGTGCCAGCAGCGAGACAGGAACTAATGAAAAACTGTTTTTT.

The chain recombines TRBV28 with TRBJ2-7; possibly TRBD2 for D (5 bases). Germline V gene lookup returns CDR1 MDHEN and CDR2 SYDVKM. This CDR3 comprises 12 residues. The V end lost 10 bases, the J end lost 2 bases, and 12 bases lay between the germline ends. The CDR3 loop reads CATLGRTYEQYF. The CDR3 nucleotides are TGTGCCACCCTAGGGAGAACCTACGAGCAGTACTTC.

This clone occurred once. The rearrangement links TRBV28 to TRBJ2-2; weak D call: TRBD1 (6 bases). Trimming left V 2 bases short and J 8 bases short, with 18 bases between. Germline assignment: CDR1 MDHEN and CDR2 SYDVKM. CDR3 length equals 16 residues. Here the CDR3 reads CASSLIGRTTGGELFF. The CDR3 DNA reads as TGTGCCAGCAGTTTAATAGGCAGGACGACAGGTGGGGAGCTGTTTTTT. Combining the CDR3 with reference TRBV28 and TRBJ2-2 gives the whole variable domain DVKVTQSSRYLVKRTGEKVFLECVQDMDHENMFWYRQDPGLGLRLIYFSYDVKMKEKGDIPEGYSVSREKKERFSLILESASTNQTSMYLCASSLIGRTTGGELFFGEGSRLTVL.

The rearrangement links TRBV3-1 (or the pseudogene TRBV3-2) to TRBJ2-7; 7 nucleotides match TRBD2. V lost 5 bases and J lost 2; bases outside the gene matches: 9. This CDR3 contains 15 residues. Germline-derived CDR1 and CDR2 are LGHDT and YNNKEL (reference sequence). In nucleotides, the CDR3 is TGTGCCAGCAGCACCGGACTAGGGGCGACCTACGAGCAGTACTTC. It is translated as CASSTGLGATYEQYF.

The CDR3 loop is CASSELAGETYEQYF. CDR3 bases: TGTGCCAGCAGCGAGTTGGCAGGCGAAACCTACGAGCAGTACTTC. The chain combines TRBV7-8 with TRBJ2-7, with D unclear. The CDR3 loop spans 15 amino acids. Germline-derived CDR1 and CDR2 are SGHVS and FQNEAQ. V gave up 5 bases and J gave up 2 bases, with 16 bases separating them.

Only one count was recorded for this clone. This chain connects TRBV6-7 to TRBJ2-7; 8 nucleotides match TRBD2. TRBV6-7 is sorted into the ORF group, with uncertain function. The CDR3 length is 18 residues. Losses at the gene ends were 4 bases for V and 6 bases for J; bases not matched to a gene: 20. The CDR3 here is CASSCPGAWSGSGGEQYF. The CDR3 bases are TGTGCCAGCAGTTGCCCTGGAGCGTGGAGCGGGAGCGGTGGCGAGCAGTACTTC.

The rearrangement joins TRBV7-9 to TRBJ1-1; perhaps TRBD1 as D (5 bases). Germline loops: CDR1 SEHNR, CDR2 FQNEAQ (reference sequence). Trimming took off 4 bases at V and 0 bases at J, with 9 bases between the two ends. The CDR3 sequence is 14 residues long. CDR3 residues: CASSSGQLNTEAFF. The CDR3 DNA is TGTGCCAGCAGCTCAGGACAATTGAACACTGAAGCTTTCTTT.

This chain uses TRBV5-4 with TRBJ2-7; 7 nucleotides agree with TRBD1. V trimming: 4 bases; J trimming: 0 bases; junction bases outside the gene matches: 4. In germline, CDR1 is SGHNT, CDR2 YYREEE (reference sequence). The CDR3 runs to 14 residues. DNA for the CDR3: TGTGCCAGCAGCCTGGGACAGAGCTCCTACGAGCAGTACTTC. This encodes CASSLGQSSYEQYF.

There are a few counts of this clone. The same CDR3 is also encoded by other DNA sequences in this sample. The J gene is TRBJ2-2, the V gene TRBV3-1 (or the pseudogene TRBV3-2); 9 positions agree with TRBD2. This CDR3 contains 16 residues. Per the germline V gene, CDR1 is LGHDT and CDR2 is YNNKEL (reference sequence). V gave up 3 bases and J gave up 2 bases; unmatched junction bases: 4. The CDR3 protein is CASSQGLAGNTGELFF. The CDR3 DNA follows: TGTGCCAGCAGCCAGGGGCTAGCGGGAAACACCGGGGAGCTGTTTTTT.

This chain links TRBV2 with TRBJ2-7; D may be TRBD1 (6 bases). Germline CDR1 and CDR2: SNHLY and FYNNEI. V lost 5 bases to trimming and J lost 3 bases, with 11 bases between them. The CDR3 is made up of 13 amino acids. CDR3 nucleotide sequence: TGTGCCAGCAGTCCGGACAGTTACTACGAGCAGTACTTC. Translated: CASSPDSYYEQYF.

In this sample, this clone turned up once. The chain recombines TRBV30 with TRBJ2-3, with 9 nucleotides matching TRBD1. This CDR3 spans 13 amino acids. Germline values: CDR1 GTSNPN, CDR2 SVGIG (reference sequence). The trim removed 1 base at V and 8 bases at J, leaving 4 bases unmatched. The CDR3 sequence is CAWSAQDRGTQYF. The CDR3, as DNA: TGTGCCTGGAGTGCCCAGGACAGGGGTACGCAGTATTTT.

The rearrangement links TRBV6-2 or TRBV6-3 to TRBJ2-3, with 9 bases lining up with TRBD1. The ends lost 6 bases at V and 2 bases at J; junction bases unmatched: 6. Looked up from germline, CDR1 is MNHEY and CDR2 is SVGEGT. This CDR3 region has 15 residues. The CDR3 DNA is TGTGCCAGCAGCACCGGGACAGGGATCACAGATACGCAGTATTTT. This gives the protein CASSTGTGITDTQYF.

The chain employs TRBV30 and TRBJ2-1; D not resolved. The CDR3 runs 14 residues. CDR1 is GTSNPN, CDR2 SVGIG, per germline (reference sequence). Deletions cut 0 bases from V and 8 bases from J, with 14 bases between. The CDR3 nucleotides read TGTGCCTGGAGTGTTTTACTACCCAGTGATGAGCAGTTCTTC. Amino acid sequence: CAWSVLLPSDEQFF.